This TCR beta chain derives from a study of blood T cell repertoires in COVID-19. Overall study context: From the United States, Italy and Spain came samples of acute and convalescent COVID-19.

CDR1 and CDR2 (germline): MNHEY, SVGAGI. The CDR3 contains 15 residues. Between the trimmed V and J ends, which lost 1 base and 3 bases, there was a span of 12 bases. Assay: immunoSEQ multiplex PCR; the TCRdb copy retains only in-frame clones and omits some. The data contain approximately 89,000 clones, 80% to 90% of them singletons. The chain links TRBV6-5 to TRBJ1-1, with D tentatively TRBD1 (6 bases). Source material: peripheral blood. This receptor was taken from a human donor in a cohort sampled during active COVID-19. The CDR3 DNA reads TGTGCCAGCAGTTACTGGGGCAAGGGGGACACTGAAGCTTTCTTT. Translating gives CASSYWGKGDTEAFF.